The 10 T cell receptor beta chains listed next were all sequenced from one sample in a study of T cell responses to AZD1222 COVID-19 vaccine. Profiling relied on immunoSEQ multiplex PCR, and the TCRdb table lists in-frame clones only, not all of them. Found here are some 130,000 clones, 90% of them singletons; the top ten hold approximately 1.8%. The sequencing here drew on peripheral blood, taken on day 0 of AZD1222 vaccination. These receptor sequences come from an adult in good health.

The chain recombines TRBV18 with TRBJ1-4; D is uncertain. CDR1 and CDR2 (germline): KGHSH, LQKENI. With 3 bases removed from V and 8 bases from J, the gap between germline ends came to 16 bases. This CDR3 spans 15 amino acids. DNA for the CDR3: TGTGCCAGCTCACCTATCGGTTATAACATCGAAAAACTGTTTTTT. It encodes CASSPIGYNIEKLFF.

The chain is built from TRBV6-2 or TRBV6-3 and TRBJ1-5; TRBD1 matches 10 bases. Germline lookup yields CDR1 MNHEY and CDR2 SVGEGT. The CDR3 consists of 16 residues. Germline trimming cut 2 bases from V and 2 bases from J; bases unmatched to any gene: 3. CDR3 coding DNA: TGTGCCAGCAGTTACGGGACAGGGGTTGGCAATCAGCCCCAGCATTTT. Amino acid sequence: CASSYGTGVGNQPQHF.

The chain couples TRBV18 to TRBJ1-2; possibly TRBD1 for D (5 bases). Germline V lookup: CDR1 KGHSH, CDR2 LQKENI. Trimming shortened V by 0 bases and J by 7 bases, and 12 bases separated the two germline ends. CDR3 size: 14 residues. The CDR3 DNA reads TGTGCCAGCTCACCACCCGGTCAGGGTGGTGGCTACACCTTC. Residues: CASSPPGQGGGYTF.

The J gene is TRBJ2-7, the V gene TRBV7-9; D is unresolved. The CDR3 is made up of 12 amino acids. The V end was cut by 11 bases, the J end by 0 bases, with 11 bases between. CDR1 is SEHNR and CDR2 is FQNEAQ in the germline V gene (reference sequence). CDR3 in amino acids: CALGSSSYEQYF. CDR3 nucleotide sequence: TGTGCCTTGGGCAGCAGCTCCTACGAGCAGTACTTC.

The genes are TRBV9 and TRBJ1-2, with D unclear. From germline, CDR1 is SGDLS and CDR2 YYNGEE. Trimming shortened V by 0 bases and J by 0 bases, and 9 bases separated the two germline ends. The CDR3 is 15 residues long. The CDR3 loop is CASSVAPEANYGYTF. The CDR3 nucleotides are TGTGCCAGCAGCGTAGCTCCGGAAGCTAACTATGGCTACACCTTC. The whole variable domain, filled in from reference TRBV9 and TRBJ1-2, reads DSGVTQTPKHLITATGQRVTLRCSPRSGDLSVYWYQQSLDQGLQFLIQYYNGEERAKGNILERFSAQQFPDLHSELNLSSLELGDSALYFCASSVAPEANYGYTFGSGTRLTVV.

This CDR3 is CASSLVGAGNEQYF. Written as DNA, the CDR3 is TGCGCCAGCAGCTTGGTAGGGGCCGGGAACGAGCAGTACTTC. This chain links TRBV5-1 with TRBJ2-7; D possibly uses TRBD1 or TRBD2 (5 bases each). The germline V gene encodes CDR1 SGHRS and CDR2 YFSETQ. The CDR3 runs to 14 residues. Trimming left V 0 bases short and J 5 bases short, with 12 bases between.

This chain connects TRBV7-2 to TRBJ2-1; D not certain. This CDR3 has 13 amino acids. The V gene's germline CDR1 is SGHTA and CDR2 FQGNSA. V shed 5 bases and J shed 4 bases, with 9 bases lying between them. Here the CDR3 DNA reads TGTGCCAGCAGCCTGGCCCAGTACAATGAGCAGTTCTTC. Its protein product is CASSLAQYNEQFF.

The V gene is TRBV9, the J gene TRBJ2-3; 11 bases fit TRBD2. Trimming cost V 4 bases and J 1 base; bases outside gene matches: 2. The CDR3 contains 15 residues. CDR1 is SGDLS, CDR2 YYNGEE, per germline. CDR3 coding DNA: TGTGCCAGCAGCTTTAGCGGGGGGGGCACAGATACGCAGTATTTT. Translated: CASSFSGGGTDTQYF.

The chain couples TRBV4-2 to TRBJ2-3, with TRBD1 matching 8 bases. V dropped 4 bases and J dropped 3; count of bases not matched to a gene: 12. The germline V gene encodes CDR1 LGHNA and CDR2 YNFKEQ. CDR3 length: 17 residues. CDR3 bases: TGTGCCAGCAGCCGACGATTAAGACAGGGGAGGACAGATACGCAGTATTTT. This encodes CASSRRLRQGRTDTQYF.

The V call is TRBV19, the J call TRBJ2-4; 8 bases line up with TRBD2. Germline values: CDR1 LNHDA, CDR2 SQIVND (reference sequence). CDR3 size: 18 residues. The J segment lost 3 bases and the V segment lost 6 bases, leaving 16 bases of the junction unmatched. The CDR3 DNA reads TGTGCCAGTAGAGGTAGCGGGGAGCTGACGATCGGCAAAAACATTCAGTACTTC. Translated: CASRGSGELTIGKNIQYF.